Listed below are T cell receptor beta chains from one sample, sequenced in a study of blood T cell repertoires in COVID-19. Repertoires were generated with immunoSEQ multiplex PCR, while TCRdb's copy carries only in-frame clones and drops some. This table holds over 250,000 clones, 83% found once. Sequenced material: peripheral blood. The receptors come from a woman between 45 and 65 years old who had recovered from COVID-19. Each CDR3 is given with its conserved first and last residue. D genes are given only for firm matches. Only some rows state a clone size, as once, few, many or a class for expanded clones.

CDR3: CASSLEPGLGVNTEAFF; DNA: TGCGCCAGCAGCTTGGAACCAGGGCTTGGCGTGAACACTGAAGCTTTCTTT; V: TRBV5-1; D: .; size: .; J: TRBJ1-1
CDR3: CAISESVGLASQYF; DNA: TGTGCCATCAGTGAGTCGGTGGGACTAGCATCGCAGTATTTT; V: TRBV10-3; D: TRBD2; size: .; J: TRBJ2-3
CDR3: CASSQSQGFAQQYF; DNA: TGTGCCAGCAGCCAAAGTCAGGGGTTTGCCCAGCAGTACTTC; V: TRBV3-1/TRBV3-2; D: .; size: .; J: TRBJ2-7
CDR3: CASSQDLGSYEQYF; DNA: TGCGCCAGCAGCCAAGATTTGGGGAGCTACGAGCAGTACTTC; V: TRBV4-3; D: .; size: .; J: TRBJ2-7
CDR3: CASSYSSYNTEAFF; DNA: TGTGCCAGCAGTTACTCCAGTTACAACACTGAAGCTTTCTTT; V: TRBV6-2/TRBV6-3; D: .; size: .; J: TRBJ1-1
CDR3: CASSFQGDGYTF; DNA: TGCGCCAGCAGCTTTCAGGGCGATGGCTACACCTTC; V: TRBV5-1; D: .; size: .; J: TRBJ1-2
CDR3: CASNQGMGANYGYTF; DNA: TGTGCCAGCAACCAGGGGATGGGGGCTAACTATGGCTACACCTTC; V: TRBV2; D: .; size: few; J: TRBJ1-2
CDR3: CASSPTGAIGGGELFF; DNA: TGCGCCAGCAGCCCGACAGGGGCGATCGGGGGCGGGGAGCTGTTTTTT; V: TRBV5-1; D: TRBD1; size: .; J: TRBJ2-2
CDR3: CAISDKGQGATGELFF; DNA: TGTGCCATCAGTGATAAGGGACAGGGGGCAACCGGGGAGCTGTTTTTT; V: TRBV10-3; D: TRBD1; size: .; J: TRBJ2-2
CDR3: CASSLSTENTEAFF; DNA: TGCGCCAGCAGCCTGTCGACAGAGAACACTGAAGCTTTCTTT; V: TRBV5-1; D: .; size: few; J: TRBJ1-1
CDR3: CASSHGQGRNNEQFF; DNA: TGTGCCAGCAGCCACGGACAGGGTAGGAACAATGAGCAGTTCTTC; V: TRBV7-3; D: TRBD1; size: .; J: TRBJ2-1
CDR3: CASKQGGNGNTIYF; DNA: TGTGCCAGCAAACAAGGGGGAAATGGAAACACCATATATTTT; V: TRBV25-1; D: .; size: .; J: TRBJ1-3
CDR3: CASSRGFRGNQPQHF; DNA: TGCGCCAGCAGTCGTGGTTTCCGGGGCAATCAGCCCCAGCATTTT; V: TRBV23-1; D: .; size: .; J: TRBJ1-5
CDR3: CASSQSTTGAGTEAFF; DNA: TGCGCCAGCAGCCAAAGCACTACAGGGGCGGGCACTGAAGCTTTCTTT; V: TRBV4-3; D: TRBD1; size: .; J: TRBJ1-1
CDR3: CARCGWGYTF; DNA: TGTGCCAGATGCGGTTGGGGCTACACCTTC; V: TRBV5-3; D: .; size: .; J: TRBJ1-2
CDR3: CASSPLAGGAYEQYF; DNA: TGTGCCAGCAGCCCCTTGGCGGGAGGCGCCTACGAGCAGTACTTC; V: TRBV7-9; D: TRBD2; size: .; J: TRBJ2-7